A selection of T cell receptor beta chains follows, all from one sample in a study of blood T cell repertoires in COVID-19. Method: immunoSEQ multiplex PCR; TCRdb's copy keeps in-frame clones and lacks some. Here the sample spans about 200,000 clones, more than 75% being singletons. The sequenced sample consisted of peripheral blood. The receptors originated from a human donor in a cohort sampled during active COVID-19. Both conserved end residues are part of each CDR3. A D gene is named only where the DNA matches it firmly. Rows may omit the clone size; those that give it use once, few, many or a size class.

cdr3_nt,cdr3_aa,clone_size,v_call,d_call,j_call
TGTGCCAGCAGTCCACTAACGGGGGGTACCTACGAGCAGTACTTC,CASSPLTGGTYEQYF,-,TRBV2,TRBD2,TRBJ2-7
TGTGCCAGCAGCCCCGGGACTAGCATGCCAGATACGCAGTATTTT,CASSPGTSMPDTQYF,-,TRBV7-2,TRBD2,TRBJ2-3
TGTGCCTGGAGCCTTACAGGGACCACTGAAGCTTTCTTT,CAWSLTGTTEAFF,-,TRBV30,-,TRBJ1-1
TGTGCCAGCAGTCGCGGGACTCAAGAGACCCAGTACTTC,CASSRGTQETQYF,-,TRBV12-3/TRBV12-4,-,TRBJ2-5
TGTGCCAGCTCGACAGGGGCCAGCACTAATGAAAAACTGTTTTTT,CASSTGASTNEKLFF,-,TRBV19,TRBD1,TRBJ1-4
TGTGCCAGCAGCCGGGAGGCAGGCTCGGGAAACACCATATATTTT,CASSREAGSGNTIYF,-,TRBV7-2,-,TRBJ1-3
TGTGCCAGCAGGGCGGTAGGCGGGGAGCTGTTTTTT,CASRAVGGELFF,-,TRBV6-4,-,TRBJ2-2
TGTGCCAGCAGTCTGGCAGGGGGCCAAGACAATGAGCAGTTCTTC,CASSLAGGQDNEQFF,-,TRBV6-6,TRBD1,TRBJ2-1
TGCGCCAGCAGCTCGGCGGGTCCGGGAAACGTAGGCTACACCTTC,CASSSAGPGNVGYTF,-,TRBV5-1,-,TRBJ1-2
TGTGCTACAGGCCCTAGCTCCTACGAGCAGTACTTC,CATGPSSYEQYF,-,TRBV2,-,TRBJ2-7
TGTGCCAGCAGTGATGGGGCTAGCGGGAGGTACGAGCAGTACTTC,CASSDGASGRYEQYF,-,TRBV2,TRBD2,TRBJ2-7
TGTGCCAGCAGTGGACCCCTAGCAGGTGGATTCCACAAAAACATTCAGTACTTC,CASSGPLAGGFHKNIQYF,-,TRBV6-1,-,TRBJ2-4
TGTGCCAGTAGGAGCGCCCAGGGGGCGATTCAGCCCCAGCATTTT,CASRSAQGAIQPQHF,few,TRBV19,TRBD1,TRBJ1-5
TGTGCCAGCAGTTTAGGCCTAGCGGCCTACAATGAGCAGTTCTTC,CASSLGLAAYNEQFF,-,TRBV27,TRBD2,TRBJ2-1
TGTGCTAGTGGTTTGTATCACGGACTAGTCACAGATACGCAGTATTTT,CASGLYHGLVTDTQYF,-,TRBV12-5,TRBD2,TRBJ2-3